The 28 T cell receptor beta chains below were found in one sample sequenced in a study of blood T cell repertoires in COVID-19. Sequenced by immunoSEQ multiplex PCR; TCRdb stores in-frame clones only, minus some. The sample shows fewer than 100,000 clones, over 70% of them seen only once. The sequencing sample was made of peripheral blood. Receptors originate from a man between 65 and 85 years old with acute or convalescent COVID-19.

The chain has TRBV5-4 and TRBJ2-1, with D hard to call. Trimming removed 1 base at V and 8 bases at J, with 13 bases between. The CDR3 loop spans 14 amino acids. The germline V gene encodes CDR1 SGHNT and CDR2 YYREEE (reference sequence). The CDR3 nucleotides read TGTGCCAGCAGCTTGTATCAGGATGTGGATGAGCAGTTCTTC. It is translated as CASSLYQDVDEQFF.

CDR3 residues: CASSITGTGREAFF. DNA of the CDR3: TGTGCCAGTAGCATAACCGGGACAGGGCGTGAAGCTTTCTTT. The chain joins TRBV19 to TRBJ1-1; TRBD1 agrees at 9 bases. CDR1 and CDR2 from the germline V gene are LNHDA and SQIVND (reference sequence). V dropped 6 bases and J dropped 7; count of bases not matched to a gene: 9. The CDR3 runs 14 residues.

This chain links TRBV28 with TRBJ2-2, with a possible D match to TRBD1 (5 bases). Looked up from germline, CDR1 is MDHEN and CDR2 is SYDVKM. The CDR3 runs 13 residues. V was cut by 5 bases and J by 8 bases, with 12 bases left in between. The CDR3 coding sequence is TGTGCCAGCAGTGGAACAGGTGTTGGGGAGCTGTTTTTT. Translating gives CASSGTGVGELFF. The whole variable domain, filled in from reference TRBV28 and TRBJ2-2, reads DVKVTQSSRYLVKRTGEKVFLECVQDMDHENMFWYRQDPGLGLRLIYFSYDVKMKEKGDIPEGYSVSREKKERFSLILESASTNQTSMYLCASSGTGVGELFFGEGSRLTVL.

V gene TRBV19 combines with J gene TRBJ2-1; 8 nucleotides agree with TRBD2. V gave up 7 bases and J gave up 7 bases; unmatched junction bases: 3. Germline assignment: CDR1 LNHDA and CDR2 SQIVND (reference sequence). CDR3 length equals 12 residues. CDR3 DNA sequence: TGTGCCAGTACGGAGCGGGAGAATGAGCAGTTCTTC. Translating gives CASTERENEQFF. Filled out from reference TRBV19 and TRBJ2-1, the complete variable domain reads DGGITQSPKYLFRKEGQNVTLSCEQNLNHDAMYWYRQDPGQGLRLIYYSQIVNDFQKGDIAEGYSVSREKKESFPLTVTSAQKNPTAFYLCASTERENEQFFGPGTRLTVL.

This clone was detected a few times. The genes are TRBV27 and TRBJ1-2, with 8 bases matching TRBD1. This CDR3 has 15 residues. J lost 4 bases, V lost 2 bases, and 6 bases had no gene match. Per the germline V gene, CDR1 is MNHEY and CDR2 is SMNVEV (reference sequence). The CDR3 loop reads CASSLQPGGTYGYTF. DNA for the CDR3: TGTGCCAGCAGTTTACAGCCAGGGGGCACCTATGGCTACACCTTC.

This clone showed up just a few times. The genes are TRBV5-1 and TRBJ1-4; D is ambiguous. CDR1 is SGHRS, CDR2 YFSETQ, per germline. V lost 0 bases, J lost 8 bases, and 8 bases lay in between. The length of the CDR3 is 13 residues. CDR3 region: CASSLESLEKLFF. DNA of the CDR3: TGCGCCAGCAGCTTGGAATCTCTCGAAAAACTGTTTTTT.

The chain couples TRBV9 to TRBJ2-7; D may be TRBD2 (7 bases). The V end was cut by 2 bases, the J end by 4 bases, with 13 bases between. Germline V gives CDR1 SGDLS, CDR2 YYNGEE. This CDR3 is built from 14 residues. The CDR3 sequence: CASSVGRGEYEQYF. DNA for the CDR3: TGTGCCAGCAGCGTGGGGAGGGGGGAGTACGAGCAGTACTTC.

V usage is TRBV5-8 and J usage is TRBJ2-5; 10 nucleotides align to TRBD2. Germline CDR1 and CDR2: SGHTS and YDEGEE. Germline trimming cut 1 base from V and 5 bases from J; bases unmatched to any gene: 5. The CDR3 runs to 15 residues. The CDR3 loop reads CASSLPLAGVETQYF. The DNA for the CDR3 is TGTGCCAGCAGCTTGCCGCTAGCGGGAGTGGAGACCCAGTACTTC.

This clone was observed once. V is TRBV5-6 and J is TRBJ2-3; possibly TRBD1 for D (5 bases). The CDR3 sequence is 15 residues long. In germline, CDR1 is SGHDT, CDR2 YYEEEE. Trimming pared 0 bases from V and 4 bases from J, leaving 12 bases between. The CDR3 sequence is CASSLVGQGADTQYF. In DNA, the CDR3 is TGTGCCAGCAGCTTGGTGGGCCAAGGGGCAGATACGCAGTATTTT.

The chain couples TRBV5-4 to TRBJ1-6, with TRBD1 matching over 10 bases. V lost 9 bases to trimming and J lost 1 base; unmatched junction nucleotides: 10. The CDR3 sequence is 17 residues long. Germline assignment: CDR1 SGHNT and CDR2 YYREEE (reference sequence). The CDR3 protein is CANSPDRGPSYNSPLHF. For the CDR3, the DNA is TGTGCCAATAGTCCAGACAGGGGGCCTTCCTATAATTCACCCCTCCACTTT.

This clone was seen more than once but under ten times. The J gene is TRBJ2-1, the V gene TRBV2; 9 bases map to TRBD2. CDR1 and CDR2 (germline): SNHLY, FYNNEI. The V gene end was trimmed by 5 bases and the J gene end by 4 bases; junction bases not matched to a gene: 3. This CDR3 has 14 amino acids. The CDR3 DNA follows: TGTGCCAGCAGTCGTCTAGCGGGGTACAATGAGCAGTTCTTC. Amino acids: CASSRLAGYNEQFF.

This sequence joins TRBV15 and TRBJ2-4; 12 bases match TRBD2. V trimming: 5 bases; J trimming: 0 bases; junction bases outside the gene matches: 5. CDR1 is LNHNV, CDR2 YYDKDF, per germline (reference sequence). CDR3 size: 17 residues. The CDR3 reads CATSASGRGGAKNIQYF. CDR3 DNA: TGTGCCACCAGCGCTAGCGGGAGGGGGGGAGCCAAAAACATTCAGTACTTC.

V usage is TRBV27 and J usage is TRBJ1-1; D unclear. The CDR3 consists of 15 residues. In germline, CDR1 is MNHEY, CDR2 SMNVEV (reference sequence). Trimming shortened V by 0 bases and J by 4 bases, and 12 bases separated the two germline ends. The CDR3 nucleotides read TGTGCCAGCAGTTTATCGGGCGGGCTGGGCACTGAAGCTTTCTTT. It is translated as CASSLSGGLGTEAFF.

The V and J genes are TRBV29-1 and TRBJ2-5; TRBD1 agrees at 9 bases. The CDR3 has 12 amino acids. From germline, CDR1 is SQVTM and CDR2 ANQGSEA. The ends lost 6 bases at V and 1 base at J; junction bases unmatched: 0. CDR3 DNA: TGCAGCGTGGACAGGGGCCAAGAGACCCAGTACTTC. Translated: CSVDRGQETQYF.

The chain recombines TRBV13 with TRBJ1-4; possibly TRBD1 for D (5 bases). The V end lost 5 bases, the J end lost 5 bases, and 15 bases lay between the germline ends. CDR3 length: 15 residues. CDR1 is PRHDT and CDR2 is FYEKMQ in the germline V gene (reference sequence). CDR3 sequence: CASSPQGALNEKLFF. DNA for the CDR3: TGTGCCAGCAGCCCCCAAGGGGCCCTCAATGAAAAACTGTTTTTT.

CDR3 amino acids: CASSLAAGIEQYF. The CDR3 DNA follows: TGTGCCAGCAGCTTAGCAGCGGGAATCGAGCAGTACTTC. The rearrangement links TRBV7-9 to TRBJ2-7; TRBD2 matches 7 bases. Trimming cost V 0 bases and J 6 bases; bases outside gene matches: 2. The CDR3 sequence is 13 residues long. From germline, CDR1 is SEHNR and CDR2 FQNEAQ (reference sequence).

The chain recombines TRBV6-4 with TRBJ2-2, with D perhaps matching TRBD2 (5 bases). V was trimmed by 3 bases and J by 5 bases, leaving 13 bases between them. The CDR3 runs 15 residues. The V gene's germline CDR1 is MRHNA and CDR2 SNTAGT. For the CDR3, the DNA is TGTGCCAGCAGTGAAGAGGGCACATTAACCGGGGAGCTGTTTTTT. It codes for CASSEEGTLTGELFF.

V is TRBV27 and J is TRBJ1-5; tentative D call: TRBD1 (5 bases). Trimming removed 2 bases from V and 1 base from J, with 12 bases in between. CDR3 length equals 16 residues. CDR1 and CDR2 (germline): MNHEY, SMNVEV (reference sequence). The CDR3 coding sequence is TGTGCCAGCAGTTTACGGGTTGGGGGGAGCAATCAGCCCCAGCATTTT. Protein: CASSLRVGGSNQPQHF.

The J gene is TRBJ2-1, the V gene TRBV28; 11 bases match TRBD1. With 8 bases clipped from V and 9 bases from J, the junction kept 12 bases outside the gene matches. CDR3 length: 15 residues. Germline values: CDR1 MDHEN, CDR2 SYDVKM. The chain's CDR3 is CASFNGDRGYGEQFF. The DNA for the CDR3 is TGTGCCAGCTTTAATGGGGACAGGGGGTACGGTGAGCAGTTCTTC.

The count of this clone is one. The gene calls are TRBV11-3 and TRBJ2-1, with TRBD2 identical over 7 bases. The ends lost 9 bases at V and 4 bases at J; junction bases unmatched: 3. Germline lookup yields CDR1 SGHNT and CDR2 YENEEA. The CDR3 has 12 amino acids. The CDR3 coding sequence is TGTGCCAGAGGACTAGATTACAATGAGCAGTTCTTC. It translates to CARGLDYNEQFF.

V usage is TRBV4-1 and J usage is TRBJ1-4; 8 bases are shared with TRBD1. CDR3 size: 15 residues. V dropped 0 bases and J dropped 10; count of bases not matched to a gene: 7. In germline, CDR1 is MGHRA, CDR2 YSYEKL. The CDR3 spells CASSQETGGEVKLFF. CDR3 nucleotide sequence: TGCGCCAGCAGCCAAGAAACAGGGGGAGAAGTAAAACTGTTTTTT.

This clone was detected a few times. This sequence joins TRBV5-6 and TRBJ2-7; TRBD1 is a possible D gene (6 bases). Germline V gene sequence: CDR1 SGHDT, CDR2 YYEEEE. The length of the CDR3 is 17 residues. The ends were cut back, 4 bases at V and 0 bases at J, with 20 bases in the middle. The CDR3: CASSLLLRGHSSYEQYF. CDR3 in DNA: TGTGCCAGCAGCCTCCTTCTCAGGGGCCACAGCTCCTACGAGCAGTACTTC.

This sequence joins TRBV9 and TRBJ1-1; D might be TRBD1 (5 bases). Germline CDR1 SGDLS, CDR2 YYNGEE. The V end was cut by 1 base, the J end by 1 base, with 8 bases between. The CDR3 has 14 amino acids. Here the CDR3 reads CASSVQGQNTEAFF. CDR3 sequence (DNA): TGTGCCAGCAGCGTACAGGGCCAGAACACTGAAGCTTTCTTT.

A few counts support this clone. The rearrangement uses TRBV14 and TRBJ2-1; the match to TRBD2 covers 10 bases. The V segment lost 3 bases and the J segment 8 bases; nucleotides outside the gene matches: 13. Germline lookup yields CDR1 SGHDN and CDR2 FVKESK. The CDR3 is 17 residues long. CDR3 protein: CASSHRQREGRGDEQFF. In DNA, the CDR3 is TGTGCCAGCAGCCATAGGCAGCGGGAGGGCCGAGGCGATGAGCAGTTCTTC.

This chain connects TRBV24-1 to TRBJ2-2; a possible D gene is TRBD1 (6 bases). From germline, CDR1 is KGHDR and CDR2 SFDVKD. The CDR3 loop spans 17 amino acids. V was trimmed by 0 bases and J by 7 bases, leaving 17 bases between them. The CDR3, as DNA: TGTGCCACCAGTGATTTGAACAGGGCGATCGAGATCGGGGAGCTGTTTTTT. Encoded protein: CATSDLNRAIEIGELFF.

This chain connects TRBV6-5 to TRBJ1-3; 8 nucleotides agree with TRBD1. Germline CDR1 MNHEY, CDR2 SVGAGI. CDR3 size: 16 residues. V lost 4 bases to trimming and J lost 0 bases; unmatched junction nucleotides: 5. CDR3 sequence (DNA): TGTGCCAGCAGTTCGACAGGGGTAAACTCTGGAAACACCATATATTTT. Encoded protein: CASSSTGVNSGNTIYF.

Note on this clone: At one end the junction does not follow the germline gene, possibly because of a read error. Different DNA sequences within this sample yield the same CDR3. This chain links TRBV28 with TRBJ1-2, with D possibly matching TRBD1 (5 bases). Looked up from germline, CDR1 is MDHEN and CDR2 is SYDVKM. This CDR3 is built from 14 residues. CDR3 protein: CASSLARVSYGYTF. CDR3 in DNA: TGTGCTAGCAGTTTAGCCAGGGTGTCCTATGGCTACACCTTC.

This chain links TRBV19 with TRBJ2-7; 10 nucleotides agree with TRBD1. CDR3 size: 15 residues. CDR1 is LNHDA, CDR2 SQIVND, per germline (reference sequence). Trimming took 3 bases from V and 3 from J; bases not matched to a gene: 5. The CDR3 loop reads CASSIPRTGGYEQYF. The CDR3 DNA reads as TGTGCCAGTAGTATCCCACGGACAGGGGGCTACGAGCAGTACTTC.